This is a list of T cell receptor beta chains from one sample in a study of blood T cell repertoires in COVID-19. Sequenced by immunoSEQ multiplex PCR; TCRdb stores in-frame clones only, minus some. The data hold 55,000 to 75,000 clones, with 70% to 80% observed a single time. The sequencing sample was made of peripheral blood. The receptors were gathered from a human donor in a cohort sampled during active COVID-19. Each CDR3 is given with its conserved first and last residue. D genes are given only for firm matches. Size is omitted from some rows. Given values are once, few, many or a class for expanded clones.

TRBJ1-2	NA	TRBD1	TRBV28	14	TGTGCCAGCAGTTTGGGACAGCTTTCCTATGGCTACACCTTC	CASSLGQLSYGYTF
TRBJ2-1	NA	TRBD2	TRBV30	14	TGTGCCTGGCGGCTAGCGGGACATTACAATGAGCAGTTCTTC	CAWRLAGHYNEQFF
TRBJ1-4	few	NA	TRBV5-1	15	TGCGCCAGCAGCTTGTCGGCGGGGACCGATGAAAAACTGTTTTTT	CASSLSAGTDEKLFF
TRBJ1-5	NA	NA	TRBV2	12	TGTGCCAGCAGCAGGGACAATCAGCCCCAGCATTTT	CASSRDNQPQHF
TRBJ2-1	NA	NA	TRBV18	16	TGTGCCAGCTCACCACCGCAGGGAGGATCCTACAATGAGCAGTTCTTC	CASSPPQGGSYNEQFF
TRBJ2-1	NA	NA	TRBV28	12	TGTGCCAGCAGTTTAGGGCAATATGAGCAGTTCTTC	CASSLGQYEQFF
TRBJ2-3	NA	TRBD2	TRBV11-2	14	TGTGCCAGCAGCTTAGGCGGGGGGGGGAATACGCAGTATTTT	CASSLGGGGNTQYF
TRBJ1-1	NA	TRBD1	TRBV20-1	14	TGCAGTGCTAGTAGGCGGACAGGGACCACTGAAGCTTTCTTT	CSASRRTGTTEAFF
TRBJ2-2	NA	TRBD2	TRBV11-2	15	TGTGCCAGCAGCTCAAGCGGGGGGAACACCGGGGAGCTGTTTTTT	CASSSSGGNTGELFF
TRBJ2-7	NA	NA	TRBV14	14	TGTGCCAGCAGCCCCTATAGCACCAACTACGAGCAGTACTTC	CASSPYSTNYEQYF
TRBJ2-1	NA	NA	TRBV5-1	13	TGCGCCAGCAGCGGAGGAGGGCCCGATGAGCAGTTCTTC	CASSGGGPDEQFF
TRBJ2-5	NA	NA	TRBV9	15	TGTGCCAGCAGCGTAGAGGGCGTAGGAGGGGAGACCCAGTACTTC	CASSVEGVGGETQYF
TRBJ1-3	NA	TRBD1	TRBV6-6	15	TGTGCCAGCACCACGAGGGGGCACTCTGGAAACACCATATATTTT	CASTTRGHSGNTIYF
TRBJ2-3	once	TRBD1	TRBV10-1	15	TGCGCCAGCAGTACCGGGACAGGGTCATCAGTTACGCAGTATTTT	CASSTGTGSSVTQYF